This T cell receptor beta chain was documented in a study of CD8 T cells in ankylosing spondylitis. One entry per CDR3 protein results from TCRdb running MiXCR on the 5' RACE reads. The data show approximately 350,000 distinct CDR3 sequences, approximately 14% seen once. The junction had 10 bases not matched to a gene; V was cut back by 4 bases and J by 0 bases. Germline V gives CDR1 DFQATT, CDR2 SNEGSKA (reference sequence). This CDR3 has 18 residues. The rearrangement links TRBV20-1 to TRBJ2-3, with 13 bases that match TRBD2. The receptor comes from a male donor with ankylosing spondylitis or in good health (not recorded which). The sample consisted of blood, either unsorted or a sorted T cell fraction (not recorded which). In DNA, the CDR3 is TGCAGTGCTACTGGACAGGGACTAGCGGGGTCTAGCACAGATACGCAGTATTTT. It is translated as CSATGQGLAGSSTDTQYF.